This T cell receptor beta chain was sequenced during a study of CD8+ T cells in alopecia areata. Treatment: oral pan-JAK inhibitor, 5-10 mg twice daily. The CDR3 contains 17 residues. V shed 4 bases and J 0 bases; nucleotides not matched to a gene: 6. Germline assignment: CDR1 SGHAT and CDR2 FQNNGV. As the sequencing template, cDNA was produced by extracting RNA and reverse transcribing it. Produced via immunoSEQ multiplex PCR; TCRdb's table is partial and in-frame only. This table has about 120,000 clones, approximately 59% appearing once. The chain recombines TRBV11-2 with TRBJ2-1; TRBD2 matches at 10 bases. The TCR comes from a human donor with alopecia areata. This sample comprised CD8+ T cells sorted from blood, obtained at week 4, from a patient treated with tofacitinib. The CDR3 loop reads CASSSSSGGPSYNEQFF. CDR3 DNA sequence: TGTGCCAGCAGCTCCTCTAGCGGGGGCCCCTCCTACAATGAGCAGTTCTTC.